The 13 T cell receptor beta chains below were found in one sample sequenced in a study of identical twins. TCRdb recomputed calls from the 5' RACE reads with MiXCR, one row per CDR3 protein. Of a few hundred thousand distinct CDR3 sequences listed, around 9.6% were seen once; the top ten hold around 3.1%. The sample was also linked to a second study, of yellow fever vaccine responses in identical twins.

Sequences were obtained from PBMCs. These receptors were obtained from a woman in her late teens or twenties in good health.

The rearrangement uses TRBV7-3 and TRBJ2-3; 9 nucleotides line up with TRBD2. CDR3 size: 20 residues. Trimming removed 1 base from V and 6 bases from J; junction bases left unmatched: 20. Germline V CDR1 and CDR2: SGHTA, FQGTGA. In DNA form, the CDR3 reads TGTGCCAGCAGCTTAAGGCCGGCACGTGAAGCGGGGGGTAAGAGGGATACGCAGTATTTT. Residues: CASSLRPAREAGGKRDTQYF.

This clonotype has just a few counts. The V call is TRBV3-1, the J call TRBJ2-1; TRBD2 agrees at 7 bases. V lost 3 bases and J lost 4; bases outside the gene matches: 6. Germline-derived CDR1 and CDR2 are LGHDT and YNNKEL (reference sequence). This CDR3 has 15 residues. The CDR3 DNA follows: TGTGCCAGCAGCCACCGGGGGGTTAATTACAATGAGCAGTTCTTC. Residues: CASSHRGVNYNEQFF.

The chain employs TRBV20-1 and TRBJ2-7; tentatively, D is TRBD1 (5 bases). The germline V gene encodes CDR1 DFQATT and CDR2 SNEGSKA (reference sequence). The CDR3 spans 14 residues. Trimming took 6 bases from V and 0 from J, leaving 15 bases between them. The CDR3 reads CSAMGQTGSYEQYF. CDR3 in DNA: TGCAGTGCAATGGGGCAAACCGGCTCCTACGAGCAGTACTTC.

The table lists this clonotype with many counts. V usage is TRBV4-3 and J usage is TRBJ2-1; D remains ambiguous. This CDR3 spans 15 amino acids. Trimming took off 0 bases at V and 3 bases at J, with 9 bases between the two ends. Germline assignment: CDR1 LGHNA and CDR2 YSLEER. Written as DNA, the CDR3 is TGCGCCAGCAGCCAAGAAATGGCAGGCTACAATGAGCAGTTCTTC. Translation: CASSQEMAGYNEQFF.

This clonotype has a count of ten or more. The CDR3 reads CASSILQGKLGTDTQYF. CDR3 DNA sequence: TGTGCCAGCAGTATCCTACAGGGTAAACTAGGCACAGATACGCAGTATTTT. The genes are TRBV28 and TRBJ2-3; a weak D match, TRBD1 (6 bases). The germline V and J ends were trimmed by 5 bases and 1 base, with 19 bases remaining between them. The CDR3 has 17 residues. CDR1 and CDR2 from the germline V gene are MDHEN and SYDVKM.

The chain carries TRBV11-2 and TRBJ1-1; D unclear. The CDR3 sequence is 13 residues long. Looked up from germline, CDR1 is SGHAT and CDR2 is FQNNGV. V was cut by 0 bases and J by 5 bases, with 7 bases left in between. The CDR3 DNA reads TGTGCCAGCAGCTTAGAGAGGGCAACTGAAGCTTTCTTT. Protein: CASSLERATEAFF.

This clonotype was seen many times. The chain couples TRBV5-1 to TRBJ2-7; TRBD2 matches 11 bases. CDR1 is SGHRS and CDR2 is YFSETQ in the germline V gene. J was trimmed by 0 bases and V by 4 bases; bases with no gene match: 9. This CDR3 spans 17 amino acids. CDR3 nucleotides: TGCGCCAGCAGCGGATCTAGCGGGGGGCCTAGCTCCTACGAGCAGTACTTC. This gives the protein CASSGSSGGPSSYEQYF.

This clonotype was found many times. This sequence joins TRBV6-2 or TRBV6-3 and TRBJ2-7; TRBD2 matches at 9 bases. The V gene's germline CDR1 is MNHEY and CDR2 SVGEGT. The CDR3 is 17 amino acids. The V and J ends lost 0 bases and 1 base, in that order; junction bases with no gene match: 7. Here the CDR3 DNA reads TGTGCCAGCAGTTACTCGAGGCTAGCGGGGCGTTCCTACGAGCAGTACTTC. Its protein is CASSYSRLAGRSYEQYF.

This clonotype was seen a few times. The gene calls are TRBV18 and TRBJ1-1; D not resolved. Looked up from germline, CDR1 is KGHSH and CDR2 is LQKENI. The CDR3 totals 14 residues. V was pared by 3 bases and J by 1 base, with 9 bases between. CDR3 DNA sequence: TGTGCCAGCTCACCGAAGACAACGAACACTGAAGCTTTCTTT. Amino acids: CASSPKTTNTEAFF.

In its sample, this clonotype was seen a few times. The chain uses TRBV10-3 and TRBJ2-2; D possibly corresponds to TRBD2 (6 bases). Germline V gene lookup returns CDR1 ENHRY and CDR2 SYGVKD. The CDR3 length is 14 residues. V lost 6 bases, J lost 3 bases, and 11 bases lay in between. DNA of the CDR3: TGTGCCATCAGCGAAGCGGGTGACACCGGGGAGCTGTTTTTT. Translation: CAISEAGDTGELFF.

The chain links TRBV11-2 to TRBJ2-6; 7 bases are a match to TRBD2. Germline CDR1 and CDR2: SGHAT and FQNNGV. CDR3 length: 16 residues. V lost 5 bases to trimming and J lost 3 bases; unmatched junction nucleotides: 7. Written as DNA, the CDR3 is TGTGCCAGCAGCCCCCGGGGAGGGGTTGGGGCCAACGTCCTGACTTTC. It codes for CASSPRGGVGANVLTF.

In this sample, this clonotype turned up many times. CDR3 sequence (DNA): TGTGCCAGCTCACCAGGGATTGAAGCTTTCTTT. It is translated as CASSPGIEAFF. The rearrangement uses TRBV18 and TRBJ1-1; D remains unclear. CDR3 length equals 11 residues. Germline V gives CDR1 KGHSH, CDR2 LQKENI. V was clipped by 2 bases and J by 7 bases, with 5 bases between them.

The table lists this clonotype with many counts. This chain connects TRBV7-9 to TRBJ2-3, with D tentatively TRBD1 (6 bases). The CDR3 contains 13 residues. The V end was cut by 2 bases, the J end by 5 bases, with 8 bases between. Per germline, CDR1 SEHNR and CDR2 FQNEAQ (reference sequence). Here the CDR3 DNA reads TGTGCCAGCAGCTTAACAGGGAAAGATACGCAGTATTTT. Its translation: CASSLTGKDTQYF.